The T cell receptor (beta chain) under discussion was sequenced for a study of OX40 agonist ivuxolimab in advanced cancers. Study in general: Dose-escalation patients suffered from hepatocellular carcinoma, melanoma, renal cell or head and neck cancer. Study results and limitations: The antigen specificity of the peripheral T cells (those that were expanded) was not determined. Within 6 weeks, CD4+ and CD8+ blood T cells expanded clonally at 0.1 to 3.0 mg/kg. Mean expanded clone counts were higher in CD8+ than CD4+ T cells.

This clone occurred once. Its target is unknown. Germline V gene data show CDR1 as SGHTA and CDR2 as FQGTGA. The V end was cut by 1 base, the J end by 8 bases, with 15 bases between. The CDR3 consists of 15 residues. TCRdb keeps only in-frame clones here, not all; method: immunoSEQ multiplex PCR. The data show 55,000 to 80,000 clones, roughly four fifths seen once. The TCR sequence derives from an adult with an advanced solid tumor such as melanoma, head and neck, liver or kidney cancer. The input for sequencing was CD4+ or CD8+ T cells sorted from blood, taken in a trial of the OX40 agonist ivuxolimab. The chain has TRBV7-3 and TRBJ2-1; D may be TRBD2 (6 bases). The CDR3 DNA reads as TGTGCCAGCAGCTTAAGCCCGACTAGGCTCGATGAGCAGTTCTTC. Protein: CASSLSPTRLDEQFF. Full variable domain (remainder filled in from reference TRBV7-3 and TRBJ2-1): GAGVSQTPSNKVTEKGKYVELRCDPISGHTALYWYRQSLGQGPEFLIYFQGTGAADDSGLPNDRFFAVRPEGSVSTLKIQRTERGDSAVYLCASSLSPTRLDEQFFGPGTRLTVL.